Shown below are 8 T cell receptor beta chains from a single sample sequenced in a study of TIL therapy for anti-PD-1-resistant metastatic lung cancer. Time point in this sample: pre-treatment sample, taken before nivolumab and TIL therapy. Sequencing used immunoSEQ v3. TCRdb's copy holds only in-frame clones and misses some; the assay was immunoSEQ multiplex PCR. This table holds about 60,000 clones, about 69% found once. The sample here was blood, taken at baseline. The receptors were sampled from a person aged 25 to 85 with non-small cell lung cancer.

This clone was seen a few times. V is TRBV30 and J is TRBJ1-5; D gene uncertain. The V gene lost 0 bases and the J gene lost 4 bases, with 13 bases spanning the gap. Germline V gene data show CDR1 as GTSNPN and CDR2 as SVGIG (reference sequence). This CDR3 has 15 residues. CDR3 sequence reads: CAWSVPTVDNQPQHF. The DNA of the CDR3 is TGTGCCTGGAGTGTACCTACAGTTGATAATCAGCCCCAGCATTTT. The complete variable domain, with remaining parts taken from reference TRBV30 and TRBJ1-5, reads SQTIHQWPATLVQPVGSPLSLECTVEGTSNPNLYWYRQAAGRGLQLLFYSVGIGQISSEVPQNLSASRPQDRQFILSSKKLLLSDSGFYLCAWSVPTVDNQPQHFGDGTRLSIL.

The rearrangement uses TRBV11-2 and TRBJ1-6, with D hard to call. Germline V gives CDR1 SGHAT, CDR2 FQNNGV. This CDR3 is 14 amino acids long. Trimming stripped 7 bases from V and 8 bases from J, with 15 bases between. CDR3 DNA sequence: TGTGCCAGCAACCCCCTGGGGAGCTATTCACCCCTCCACTTT. Protein product: CASNPLGSYSPLHF.

The table lists this clone with a few counts. The rearrangement links TRBV29-1 to TRBJ1-1, with 7 bases aligning to TRBD1. The CDR3 has 11 amino acids. CDR1 and CDR2 from the germline V gene are SQVTM and ANQGSEA. In nucleotides, the CDR3 is TGCTCCGGGACAGCGAACACTGAAGCTTTCTTT. The encoded protein is CSGTANTEAFF.

The chain has TRBV30 and TRBJ1-2; no firm D call. Per germline, CDR1 GTSNPN and CDR2 SVGIG (reference sequence). Trimming left V 1 base short and J 0 bases short, with 9 bases between. The CDR3 covers 14 residues. In DNA, the CDR3 is TGTGCCTGGAGTGGCCACCCGGCTAACTATGGCTACACCTTC. Amino acid sequence: CAWSGHPANYGYTF. The entire variable domain, with the rest obtained from reference TRBV30 and TRBJ1-2, is as follows: SQTIHQWPATLVQPVGSPLSLECTVEGTSNPNLYWYRQAAGRGLQLLFYSVGIGQISSEVPQNLSASRPQDRQFILSSKKLLLSDSGFYLCAWSGHPANYGYTFGSGTRLTVV.

The genes are TRBV6-5 and TRBJ2-2; weak D call: TRBD2 (6 bases). This CDR3 comprises 15 residues. Trimming stripped 6 bases from V and 1 base from J, with 12 bases between. Germline assignment: CDR1 MNHEY and CDR2 SVGAGI. The CDR3, as DNA: TGTGCCAGCAGAGACCGGGACTTGAACACCGGGGAGCTGTTTTTT. This gives the protein CASRDRDLNTGELFF.

This chain links TRBV4-1 with TRBJ2-4; D perhaps matches TRBD2 (6 bases). Per germline, CDR1 MGHRA and CDR2 YSYEKL. CDR3 size: 14 residues. V dropped 5 bases and J dropped 4 bases, with 12 bases sitting between them. This CDR3 reads CASSRGGAKNIQYF. CDR3 nucleotide sequence: TGCGCCAGCAGCAGGGGCGGGGCAAAAAACATTCAGTACTTC.

The genes are TRBV6-1 and TRBJ2-3; D perhaps matches TRBD1 (6 bases). The germline V gene has CDR1 MNHNS and CDR2 SASEGT. Trimming removed 5 bases at V and 7 bases at J, with 13 bases between. The CDR3 extends over 13 amino acids. CDR3 sequence (DNA): TGTGCCAGCAGTACGACAGGTGGGAATACGCAGTATTTT. This translates into CASSTTGGNTQYF.

The V gene is TRBV5-1, the J gene TRBJ1-2; 7 bases are shared with TRBD1. Trimming took 4 bases from V and 5 from J; bases not matched to a gene: 14. Germline V gives CDR1 SGHRS, CDR2 YFSETQ. The CDR3 covers 16 residues. The chain's CDR3 is CASSQTGTVPFYGYTF. In DNA, the CDR3 is TGCGCCAGCAGCCAAACCGGGACAGTCCCTTTTTATGGCTACACCTTC.